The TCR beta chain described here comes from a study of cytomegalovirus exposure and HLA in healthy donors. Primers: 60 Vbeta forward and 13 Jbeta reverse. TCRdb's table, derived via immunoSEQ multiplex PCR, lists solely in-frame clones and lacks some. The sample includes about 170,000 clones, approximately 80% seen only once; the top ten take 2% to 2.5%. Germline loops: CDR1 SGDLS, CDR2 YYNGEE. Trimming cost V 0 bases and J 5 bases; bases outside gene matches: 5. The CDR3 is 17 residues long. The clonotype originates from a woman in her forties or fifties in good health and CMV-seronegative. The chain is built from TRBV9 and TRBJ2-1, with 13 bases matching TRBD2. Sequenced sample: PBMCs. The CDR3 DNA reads TGTGCCAGCAGCGTAGGGACTAGCGGGGGCGCTAACAATGAGCAGTTCTTC. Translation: CASSVGTSGGANNEQFF.